This TCR beta chain came from a study of blood T cell repertoires in COVID-19. Whole-study context: From the United States, Italy and Spain came samples of acute and convalescent COVID-19. PBMCs, B-cell-depleted T cells, or T cells were the source of the cDNA or gDNA that made up the material.

As handled by the study authors: Reference gene primers were amplified, and this amplification served to estimate nucleated cell counts. Profiled with immunoSEQ multiplex PCR; TCRdb holds only in-frame clones, not every one. D and trimming were read from the DNA, whereas the V and J calls and clone size are those reported in that table. The repertoire holds hundreds of thousands of clones, with approximately 85% as singletons. Patients in Seattle were enrolled during active infection, then followed longitudinally. The CDR3 runs to 14 residues. The germline CDR1 and CDR2 sequences are SGHAT and FQNNGV. Trimming left V 0 bases short and J 2 bases short, with 7 bases between.

The sequencing input was peripheral blood. This TCR was recovered from a man between 45 and 60 years old with COVID-19, enrolled during active disease. The chain joins TRBV11-2 to TRBJ2-5, with D hard to call. CDR3 in amino acids: CASSLDIQQETQYF. The CDR3 DNA follows: TGTGCCAGCAGCTTAGATATACAGCAAGAGACCCAGTACTTC.